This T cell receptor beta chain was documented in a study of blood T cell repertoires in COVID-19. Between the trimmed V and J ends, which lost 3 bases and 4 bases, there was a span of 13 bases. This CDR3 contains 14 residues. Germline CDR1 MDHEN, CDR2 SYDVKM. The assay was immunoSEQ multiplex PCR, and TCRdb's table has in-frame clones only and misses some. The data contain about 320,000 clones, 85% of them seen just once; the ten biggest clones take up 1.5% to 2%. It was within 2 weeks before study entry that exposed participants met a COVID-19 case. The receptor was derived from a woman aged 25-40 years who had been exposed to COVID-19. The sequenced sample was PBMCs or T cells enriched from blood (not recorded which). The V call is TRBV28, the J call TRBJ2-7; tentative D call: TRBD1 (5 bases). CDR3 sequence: CASSFAGNLYEQYF. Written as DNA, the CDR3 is TGTGCCAGCAGTTTTGCAGGGAACCTGTACGAGCAGTACTTC.